These T cell receptor beta chains were read from a single sample in a study of T cell repertoires in cytomegalovirus infection. A single record per CDR3 protein comes from TCRdb applying MiXCR to the reads. The table shows around 260,000 distinct CDR3 sequences, with roughly 9.1% occurring only once. Sequenced input: PBMCs. The receptors derive from a human donor in good health (CMV status not recorded). Some clones in this sample may be carry-over from other donors' samples. CDR3s include the opening cysteine and the closing phenylalanine or tryptophan. The D gene is left open where the match is weak. Clone size is not always given. Where it is, it says once, few, many or a class for expanded clones.

j_call	v_call	clone_size	d_call	cdr3_aa	cdr3_nt
TRBJ2-7	TRBV7-2	many	TRBD1	CASSRRPSGQGHHEQYF	TGTGCCAGCAGCCGACGCCCCTCGGGACAGGGACACCACGAGCAGTACTTC
TRBJ2-7	TRBV6-5	NA	NA	CASSYSRTPSSYEQYF	TGTGCCAGCAGTTATTCCAGGACTCCCAGCTCCTACGAGCAGTACTTC
TRBJ2-1	TRBV28	NA	NA	CASSSLRNLSQISQFF	TGTGCCAGCAGTTCCCTCAGGAACCTCTCTCAAATAAGCCAGTTCTTC
TRBJ2-1	TRBV27	NA	TRBD2	CASNVGAGGPYEQFF	TGTGCCAGCAACGTAGGGGCGGGAGGGCCATATGAGCAGTTCTTC
TRBJ1-1	TRBV18	NA	NA	CASSPQTGKSEAFF	TGTGCCAGCTCACCTCAAACAGGGAAGAGTGAAGCTTTCTTT
TRBJ2-7	TRBV7-2	many	NA	CASSLGPRGFDEQYF	TGTGCCAGCAGCTTAGGTCCGAGGGGGTTTGACGAGCAGTACTTC
TRBJ2-1	TRBV20-1	few	NA	CSARLGGRAPLEQFF	TGCAGTGCTAGACTCGGTGGGCGGGCCCCCCTTGAGCAGTTCTTC
TRBJ2-2	TRBV7-9	NA	TRBD2	CASSPSRLAMAGELFF	TGTGCCAGCAGCCCCTCTCGACTAGCGATGGCCGGGGAGCTGTTTTTT
TRBJ2-1	TRBV6-5	many	TRBD2	CASSHPLAGGNEQFF	TGTGCCAGCAGTCACCCTTTAGCGGGAGGAAATGAGCAGTTCTTC
TRBJ2-6	TRBV7-2	many	TRBD1	CASNTGGDGANVLTF	TGTGCCAGCAACACAGGGGGCGATGGGGCCAACGTCCTGACTTTC
TRBJ2-7	TRBV7-2	NA	TRBD1	CASSLKGAGFYEQYF	TGTGCCAGCAGCTTAAAGGGGGCAGGGTTCTACGAGCAGTACTTC
TRBJ1-1	TRBV20-1	NA	NA	CSASSWREDTEAFF	TGCAGTGCTAGCTCGTGGAGGGAGGACACTGAAGCTTTCTTT
TRBJ1-1	TRBV5-1	NA	NA	CASSSSTFTEAFF	TGCGCCAGCAGCTCGAGCACGTTCACTGAAGCTTTCTTT
TRBJ1-6	TRBV6-1	few	NA	CASSERSGAYSPLHF	TGTGCCAGCAGTGAGAGGTCCGGGGCCTATTCACCCCTCCACTTT
TRBJ2-1	TRBV7-2	many	TRBD2	CASSFTGLASYNEQFF	TGTGCCAGCAGCTTTACGGGACTAGCGTCCTACAATGAGCAGTTCTTC
TRBJ1-2	TRBV18	NA	NA	CASSPARASGSNYGYTF	TGTGCCAGCTCACCGGCCCGGGCTAGTGGGTCTAACTATGGCTACACCTTC
TRBJ2-1	TRBV4-3	many	NA	CASSQVLGLASGNEQFF	TGCGCCAGCAGCCAAGTTTTGGGGCTAGCGAGTGGTAATGAGCAGTTCTTC
TRBJ1-4	TRBV7-2	many	NA	CASSPGFANEKLFF	TGTGCCAGCAGCCCAGGATTTGCTAATGAAAAACTGTTTTTT
TRBJ2-6	TRBV6-4	NA	NA	CASSVTSGANVLTF	TGTGCCAGCAGTGTTACCTCTGGGGCCAACGTCCTGACTTTC
TRBJ2-7	TRBV12-3/TRBV12-4	many	TRBD1	CASSFRGTGAYEQYF	TGTGCCAGCAGTTTTCGAGGGACAGGGGCTTACGAGCAGTACTTC
TRBJ2-5	TRBV30	NA	NA	CAWSVRLQETQYF	TGTGCCTGGAGTGTTCGACTTCAAGAGACCCAGTACTTC
TRBJ2-6	TRBV7-9	many	NA	CASSNRGGPGANVLTF	TGTGCCAGCTCTAATCGTGGGGGCCCTGGGGCCAACGTCCTGACTTTC
TRBJ1-2	TRBV7-2	many	NA	CASTPGIDNYGYTF	TGTGCCAGCACCCCAGGGATAGATAACTATGGCTACACCTTC
TRBJ1-1	TRBV7-6	NA	TRBD1	CASSLGTGSEAFF	TGTGCCAGCAGCTTGGGGACAGGGTCTGAAGCTTTCTTT